The T cell receptor beta chain under discussion was sequenced for a study of blood T cell repertoires in COVID-19 (TCRdb year 2020). Describing the broader study: Collaborator samples came from the United States, Italy and Spain and covered acute and convalescent phases of COVID-19. The prospective study material was composed of cDNA or gDNA derived from T cells, B-cell-depleted T cells, or PBMCs. Deeply sampled blood TCRbeta repertoires from subjects exposed to, actively infected with, or recovered from COVID-19 were included in the dataset. The repertoires were made available in a free public database intended to serve as a resource for research on the immune response to SARS-CoV-2. Samples came from the ongoing ImmuneRACE study (first 160 participants) plus 1,254 subjects from 6 global collaborators. Sample metadata almost always included a de-identified subject ID, COVID-19 status, age in years and sex. Where available, HLA class I and class II types were taken from metadata supplied by the sample provider and were not determined by assay-based typing. Study-level results and caveats: The quantity of clinical and demographic metadata differed by source and by participant and was supplied without curation.

Points on this clone: The antigen this receptor binds is unknown. Within one base of it there is no much larger clone, and no base qualities were kept.

The CDR3, from cysteine to phenylalanine, totals 16 residues. The CDR3 DNA has 48 bases and is translated from base 1. Trimming leaves V shorter by 6 bases and J shorter by 2 bases, with the junction holding 9 bases beyond the gene matches. CDR1 and CDR2 (MNHEY, SMNVEV) derive from the germline V gene (reference sequence). Each collaborating institution followed its own protocols to collect whole blood in K2EDTA tubes. For TCRbeta analysis, collaborator samples were shipped as frozen whole blood, as isolated PBMCs, or as DNA extracted from either sample type. TCRbeta CDR3 regions were amplified from genomic DNA using the immunoSEQ Assay, a bias-controlled multiplex PCR. Turning to the authors' computational methods: Within the assay, amplification of reference gene primers was used to estimate how many nucleated cells each sample contained. Sequence reads were collapsed and filtered to measure the absolute abundance of every unique TCRbeta CDR3 rearrangement. For each sample, productive Simpson clonality was calculated by taking the square root of Simpson's diversity index across productive rearrangements. Imported from immuneACCESS, the table was reduced by TCRdb to in-frame sequences with V and J called. These copies leave out some clones; in studies compared against another copy, an unresolved V gene accounts for under half, and the cause of the remainder is not known. D and trimming were read from the DNA, whereas the V and J calls and clone size are those reported in that table. The sample table shows 100,000 to 150,000 clones, and approximately 80% are seen once. The ten largest clonotypes hold 9.5% to 10% of the sample.

The sequence was collected from a man aged 35 to 55 with active or convalescent COVID-19. Sequences were obtained from peripheral blood. The sequence is built from TRBV27 and TRBJ2-1, and 8 bases in between align with TRBD2. The bases are TGTGCCAGCAGCAGAATCGGGGGGGCCACCTACAATGAGCAGTTCTTC. This yields the protein CASSRIGGATYNEQFF.